Sequencing of this T cell receptor beta chain was carried out in a study of shared clonotypes between healthy human individuals. Study background: Researchers assigned three CD4 naive, three CD4 memory, two CD8 naive and one CD8 memory plate to each donor.

TCRdb's table, derived via immunoSEQ multiplex PCR, lists solely in-frame clones and lacks some. Of about 1 million clones in the sample, approximately 68% are singletons; the top ten hold approximately 1.5%. CD4+ cells yielded CD45RA+ naive and CD45RA-negative memory subsets. Germline CDR1 is KGHSH and CDR2 is LQKENI. V was clipped by 6 bases and J by 3 bases, with 8 bases between them. The CDR3 loop spans 12 amino acids. Comments on this clone: Its antigen is not identified.

Study-level points and caveats: The authors sampled blood alone, and tissue repertoires likely differ. Richness estimates generally favored naive over memory subsets.

This clonotype originated in a man between 18 and 29 years old in good health. The sample was memory CD4+ T cells sorted from blood. Documented subset: CD45RA-negative fraction. The rearrangement joins TRBV18 to TRBJ1-1, with D tentatively TRBD1 (5 bases). CDR3 in DNA: TGTGCCAGCTCCTCGGGACACACTGAAGCTTTCTTT. This translates into CASSSGHTEAFF.